A selection of T cell receptor beta chains follows, all from one sample in a study of T cell responses to AZD1222 COVID-19 vaccine. The data were produced by immunoSEQ multiplex PCR, yet TCRdb's version contains in-frame clones alone and is incomplete. The sample lists 180,000 or so clones, approximately 94% occurring once. This material consisted of peripheral blood, taken on day 0 of AZD1222 vaccination. The receptors derive from an adult in good health. The CDR3 runs from the conserved cysteine through the conserved F or W. D genes are given only for firm matches. Size tells how often a clone was seen (once, few, many) or the class of an expanded clone, and some rows leave it out.

.,.,TRBV19,TRBJ1-5,TGTGCCAGTAGTGGGTCCAGGGGATTAAAGGCGCGCAATCAGCCCCAGCATTTT,CASSGSRGLKARNQPQHF
.,.,TRBV5-1,TRBJ1-2,TGCGCCAGCAGCTCCATTTGGGTGGATGGCTACACCTTC,CASSSIWVDGYTF
.,.,TRBV29-1,TRBJ2-1,TGCAGCGGCTACAGGGCTGGCTACAATGAGCAGTTCTTC,CSGYRAGYNEQFF
.,.,TRBV19,TRBJ1-5,TGTGCCAGTGGCAGCTTTGGGGGTCATAGCAATCAGCCCCAGCATTTT,CASGSFGGHSNQPQHF
TRBD1,.,TRBV18,TRBJ1-5,TGTGCCAGCTCACCGGGACAGGGTAATCAGCCCCAGCATTTT,CASSPGQGNQPQHF
.,once,TRBV10-2,TRBJ2-5,TGCGCCAGCAGTGTGGAGAGGTCGAGAGCCCAAGAGACCCAGTACTTC,CASSVERSRAQETQYF
.,.,TRBV5-1,TRBJ1-5,TGCGCCAGCAGCTTGGATCGCAATCAGCCCCAGCATTTT,CASSLDRNQPQHF
.,.,TRBV6-5,TRBJ2-2,TGTGCCACCCCTCGGAGGCTTAACACCGGGGAGCTGTTTTTT,CATPRRLNTGELFF
.,.,TRBV30,TRBJ1-2,TGTGCCTGGAGTGTATTTAATGGCTACACCTTC,CAWSVFNGYTF
TRBD1,.,TRBV7-2,TRBJ1-3,TGTGCCAGCAGCTTTAGCAAAATAGGGGACAGATCTTCAGGAAACACCATATATTTT,CASSFSKIGDRSSGNTIYF
.,.,TRBV6-5,TRBJ1-4,TGTGCCAGCAGTAGGACAGACTTTTATAATGAAAAACTGTTTTTT,CASSRTDFYNEKLFF
.,.,TRBV6-5,TRBJ2-2,TGTGCCAGCAGGAACCTACAGACCGGGGAGCTGTTTTTT,CASRNLQTGELFF
.,.,TRBV4-1,TRBJ2-2,TGCGCCAGCAGCAACCCGAGGGGCAAGCTGTTTTTT,CASSNPRGKLFF
TRBD1,.,TRBV6-5,TRBJ2-2,TGTGCCGCGGACAGGGTATACACCGGGGAGCTGTTTTTT,CAADRVYTGELFF
TRBD1,once,TRBV7-9,TRBJ1-5,TGTGCCAGCAGCGCACCAGGGGGAGATCAGCCCCAGCATTTT,CASSAPGGDQPQHF
.,.,TRBV28,TRBJ2-7,TGTGCCAGCAGTTCGGCTGCCTACGAGCAGTACTTC,CASSSAAYEQYF
.,.,TRBV6-5,TRBJ1-2,TGTGCCAGCCGGCTCAATGGCTACACCTTC,CASRLNGYTF
TRBD2,.,TRBV30,TRBJ2-7,TGTGCCTGCCCCCGGACTAGCGGGAGTGCCTACGAGCAGTACTTC,CACPRTSGSAYEQYF
.,.,TRBV7-8,TRBJ2-2,TGTGCCAGCACCGTTAGGGAACTAAGGACCGGGGAGCTGTTTTTT,CASTVRELRTGELFF
.,.,TRBV6-6,TRBJ1-5,TGTGCCAGCAGTCCGACCATGGGGGCGAGGAAAAGGCAGCCCCAGCATTTT,CASSPTMGARKRQPQHF
TRBD2,few,TRBV7-7,TRBJ2-2,TGTGCCAGCAGCTTGTACCCTAGCGGGAGTGCCGGGGAGCTGTTTTTT,CASSLYPSGSAGELFF
.,.,TRBV9,TRBJ1-2,TGTGCCAGCAGTAGAGATGGGGGTCTCTATGGCTACACCTTC,CASSRDGGLYGYTF
.,few,TRBV18,TRBJ1-1,TGTGCCAGCTCACCACGAGAGGGTATGGCTTTCTTT,CASSPREGMAFF
TRBD1,.,TRBV27,TRBJ1-2,TGTGCCAGCAGTCCCCTCGGGACAGACCATGGCTACACCTTC,CASSPLGTDHGYTF
TRBD1,.,TRBV6-5,TRBJ2-2,TGTGCCAGCAGGGCAGGGGGCGGGGAGCTGTTTTTT,CASRAGGGELFF
.,once,TRBV19,TRBJ1-5,TGTGCCAGTAGTAACGGGGTCAATCAGCCCCAGCATTTT,CASSNGVNQPQHF
.,.,TRBV6-6,TRBJ1-2,TGTGCCAGCAAAGGGGCGCCAAATAACTATGGCTACACCTTC,CASKGAPNNYGYTF
.,.,TRBV3-1/TRBV3-2,TRBJ1-2,TGTGCCAGCAGCCGCACAGGGATGGGCTATGGCTACACCTTC,CASSRTGMGYGYTF
TRBD1,.,TRBV4-1,TRBJ2-3,TGCGCCAGCAGCCAGACAGGGACGGGTGCAGATACGCAGTATTTT,CASSQTGTGADTQYF
.,.,TRBV28,TRBJ1-1,TGTGCCAGCTGGGGGGGTGAAGCTTTCTTT,CASWGGEAFF
.,.,TRBV12-5,TRBJ1-2,TGTGCTAGTGGTTTTGAAGCTAACTATGGCTACACCTTC,CASGFEANYGYTF
TRBD1,.,TRBV5-5,TRBJ2-1,TGTGCCAGCAGCTCATCCCGGGACAGCTACAATGAGCAGTTCTTC,CASSSSRDSYNEQFF
TRBD1,.,TRBV7-9,TRBJ2-1,TGTGCCAGCAGCGCCGACAGGGGCTCCTACAATGAGCAGTTCTTC,CASSADRGSYNEQFF
TRBD2,.,TRBV14,TRBJ2-1,TGTGCCAGCAGCCGCTGGCAGTCCGGGACTAGGGTATACAATGAGCAGTTCTTC,CASSRWQSGTRVYNEQFF
TRBD2,.,TRBV19,TRBJ2-1,TGTGCCAGTAGTATAGTTACCGGGAGGGCATACAATGAGCAGTTCTTC,CASSIVTGRAYNEQFF
.,.,TRBV2,TRBJ1-1,TGTGCCAGCAGTGTTCGGTATGACACTGAAGCTTTCTTT,CASSVRYDTEAFF
.,.,TRBV30,TRBJ1-1,TGTGCCTGGAGGACTAGGGCTGGGACTGAAGCTTTCTTT,CAWRTRAGTEAFF
.,.,TRBV4-2,TRBJ1-2,TGTGCCAGCAGCCCCTCAGGGGTAGGGGGCTACACCTTC,CASSPSGVGGYTF
.,.,TRBV27,TRBJ1-5,TGTGCCAGCAGTTTTCTGGATGAGCCCCAGCATTTT,CASSFLDEPQHF
.,.,TRBV4-2,TRBJ2-2,TGTGCCAGCAGCCTACAGACAGACAACACCGGGGAGCTGTTTTTT,CASSLQTDNTGELFF
TRBD1,.,TRBV7-9,TRBJ2-6,TGTGCCAGCAGCCGAACTCCGGGACAGGGTTTAGGTGGGGCCAACGTCCTGACTTTC,CASSRTPGQGLGGANVLTF
.,.,TRBV25-1,TRBJ1-1,TGTGCCAGCAGGCGGGCCTCCGCAGCTTTCTTT,CASRRASAAFF
.,.,TRBV3-1/TRBV3-2,TRBJ2-7,TGTGCCAGCAGCCCCCAGGATTACTCCGAGCAGTACTTC,CASSPQDYSEQYF
.,once,TRBV27,TRBJ1-5,TGTGCCAGCAGTTCAATGTCGAATCAGCCCCAGCATTTT,CASSSMSNQPQHF
.,.,TRBV11-2,TRBJ1-5,TGTGCCAGCAACCTAGCGGGGGGCCAGCCCCAGCATTTT,CASNLAGGQPQHF
.,.,TRBV24-1,TRBJ1-2,TGTGCCACCAGTGATTTGCGAGGGGACGGCTACACCTTC,CATSDLRGDGYTF
.,.,TRBV4-1,TRBJ1-3,TGCGCCAGCAGCCAAGGATTTCTCCGGGACCCATCAACCTCTGGAAACACCATATATTTT,CASSQGFLRDPSTSGNTIYF
TRBD1,.,TRBV11-1,TRBJ1-1,TGTGCCAGCAGCTTACACCCTCCGGGACAGGGGTGGGCTTTCTTT,CASSLHPPGQGWAFF
TRBD1,.,TRBV5-4,TRBJ1-2,TGTGCCAGCAGCCGGCGGGGGCAGGGGGACTATGGCTACACCTTC,CASSRRGQGDYGYTF
.,.,TRBV12-3/TRBV12-4,TRBJ1-1,TGTGCCAGCAGTTGGGGTGACACTGAAGCTTTCTTT,CASSWGDTEAFF
.,.,TRBV5-4,TRBJ1-5,TGTGCCAGCAGCTTGGGAGAGAGCAATCAGCCCCAGCATTTT,CASSLGESNQPQHF
.,.,TRBV6-5,TRBJ2-2,TGTGCCAGCTCTCTATTGAACACCGGGGAGCTGTTTTTT,CASSLLNTGELFF
TRBD1,.,TRBV6-5,TRBJ1-3,TGTGCCAGCAGTACCGGGACAGAAAAAGGAAACACCATATATTTT,CASSTGTEKGNTIYF
.,.,TRBV2,TRBJ2-7,TGTGCCAGCAATCACGAGGGCGAGCAGTACTTC,CASNHEGEQYF